A selection of T cell receptor beta chains follows, all from one sample in a study of blood T cells in healthy people across ages. TCRdb called the 5' RACE reads again in MiXCR, with one record for every CDR3 protein. The sample contains almost 1 million distinct CDR3 sequences, 51% of which appear only once. The sequenced sample was blood. The receptors originated from a woman aged 60-75 years in good health. The conserved cysteine and the conserved F or W are not part of the CDR3 here. Each record gives: CDR3 protein, V gene, J gene.

AWSPGPTYEQY,TRBV30,NA
ASSLAISGTGEQY,TRBV7-2,TRBJ2-5
ASSLEVVSTDTQY,TRBV7-2,TRBJ2-3
ASSQSGAKNIQY,TRBV4-2,TRBJ2-4
ASIWGDSSSYEQY,TRBV6-1,TRBJ2-7
ASSFSDGKVLSSGANVLT,TRBV13,TRBJ2-6
SVRTSGDTEAF,TRBV29-1,TRBJ1-1
ASSPAGTPVGKRY,TRBV3-1,TRBJ2-5
ASSAAGGREYEQY,TRBV28,TRBJ2-7
ASSLGRLGLETQY,TRBV5-6,TRBJ2-5
ASRPNRFPNSPLH,TRBV27,TRBJ1-6
ASRRSTGTFARTNTGELF,TRBV5-1,TRBJ2-2
SARALVPWEQY,TRBV20-1,TRBJ2-7
ASSSSAGVSYEQY,TRBV5-1,TRBJ2-7
AISLNPSGANVLT,TRBV10-3,TRBJ2-6
ASSSRPTGRYNEQF,TRBV6-2/TRBV6-3,TRBJ2-1
ASSSMDSGANVLT,TRBV5-8,TRBJ2-6
ASSVDPGRDYGYT,TRBV5-1,TRBJ1-2
ASSVVGTGGSEAF,TRBV9,TRBJ1-1
ASSLATVETQY,TRBV5-1,TRBJ2-5
ASSQAGGSMETQY,TRBV4-2,TRBJ2-5
ASSPRTGTSEGTDTQY,TRBV9,TRBJ2-3
ASSLVGPVEQY,TRBV7-9,NA
ASSAQGKEGGYT,TRBV5-1,TRBJ1-2
ASSRVGYNEQF,TRBV5-1,TRBJ2-1
ASSQDRSDTQY,TRBV4-1,TRBJ2-3
ASSWGSVQETQY,TRBV27,TRBJ2-5
ASSLVSTETQY,TRBV28,TRBJ2-5
ASSQDGRAVSTDRQY,TRBV18,TRBJ2-3
ANSRDRAIYEQY,TRBV27,TRBJ2-7
ASRADLNEKLF,TRBV6-5,TRBJ1-4
ASSSSGWDSYGYT,TRBV9,TRBJ1-2
ASSPSEAGGYT,TRBV7-8,TRBJ1-2
ASSQGWDTNPYEQY,TRBV4-2,TRBJ2-7